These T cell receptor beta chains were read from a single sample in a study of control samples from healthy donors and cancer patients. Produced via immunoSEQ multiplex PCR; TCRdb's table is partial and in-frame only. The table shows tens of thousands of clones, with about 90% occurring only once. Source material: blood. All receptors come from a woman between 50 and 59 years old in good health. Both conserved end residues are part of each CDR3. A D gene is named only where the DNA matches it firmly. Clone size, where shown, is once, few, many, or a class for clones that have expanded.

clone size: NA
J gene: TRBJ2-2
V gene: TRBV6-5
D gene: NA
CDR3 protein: CAASGYQNTGELFF
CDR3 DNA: TGTGCCGCCAGCGGTTACCAGAACACCGGGGAGCTGTTTTTT

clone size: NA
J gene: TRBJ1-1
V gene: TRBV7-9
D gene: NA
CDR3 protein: CASSPDSLEAFF
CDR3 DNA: TGTGCCAGCAGCCCGGATTCATTGGAAGCTTTCTTT

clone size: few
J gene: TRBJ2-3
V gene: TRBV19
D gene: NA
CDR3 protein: CASSIERRGSTDTQYF
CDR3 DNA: TGTGCCAGTAGTATAGAACGGAGGGGAAGCACAGATACGCAGTATTTT

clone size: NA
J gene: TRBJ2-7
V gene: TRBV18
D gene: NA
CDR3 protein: CASSPGTQGGRYF
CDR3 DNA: TGTGCCAGCTCACCGGGTACTCAGGGGGGACGGTACTTC

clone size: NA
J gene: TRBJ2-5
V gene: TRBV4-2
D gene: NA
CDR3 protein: CASSQEELGLRGETQYF
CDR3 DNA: TGTGCCAGCAGCCAAGAGGAGCTTGGACTGAGAGGAGAGACCCAGTACTTC

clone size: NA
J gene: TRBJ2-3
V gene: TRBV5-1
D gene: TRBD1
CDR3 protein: CASGGTGVPTDTQYF
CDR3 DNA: TGCGCCAGCGGGGGAACAGGGGTGCCCACAGATACGCAGTATTTT

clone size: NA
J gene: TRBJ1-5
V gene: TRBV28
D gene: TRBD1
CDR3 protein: CASTQGGVSNQPQHF
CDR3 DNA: TGTGCCAGCACTCAGGGGGGAGTTAGCAATCAGCCCCAGCATTTT

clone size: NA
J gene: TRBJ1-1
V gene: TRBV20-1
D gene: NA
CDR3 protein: CSARDQLEAFF
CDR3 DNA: TGCAGTGCTAGAGATCAGCTAGAAGCTTTCTTT

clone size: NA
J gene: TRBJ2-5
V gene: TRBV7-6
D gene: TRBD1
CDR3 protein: CASSHPLRDRGRETQYF
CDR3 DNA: TGTGCCAGCAGCCATCCCCTTAGGGACAGGGGGCGAGAGACCCAGTACTTC

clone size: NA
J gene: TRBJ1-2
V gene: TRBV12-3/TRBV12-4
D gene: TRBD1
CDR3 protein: CASSSGTGDGYTF
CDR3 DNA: TGTGCCAGCAGTTCCGGGACAGGGGATGGCTACACCTTC

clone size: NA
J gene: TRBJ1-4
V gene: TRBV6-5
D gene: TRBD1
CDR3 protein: CASTATGRYEKLFF
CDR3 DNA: TGTGCCAGCACCGCGACAGGGAGGTATGAAAAACTGTTTTTT

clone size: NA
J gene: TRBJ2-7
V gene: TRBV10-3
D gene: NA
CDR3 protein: CATLQTYEQYF
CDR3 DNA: TGTGCCACCCTACAGACCTACGAGCAGTACTTC

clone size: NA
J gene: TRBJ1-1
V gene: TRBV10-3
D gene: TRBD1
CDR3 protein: CAIGPGQGEYTEAFF
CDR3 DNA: TGTGCCATCGGTCCGGGACAGGGGGAATACACTGAAGCTTTCTTT

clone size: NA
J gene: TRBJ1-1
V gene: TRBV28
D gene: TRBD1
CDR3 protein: CASSTRQGGKAEAFF
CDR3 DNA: TGTGCCAGCAGTACCCGACAGGGAGGGAAAGCTGAAGCTTTCTTT

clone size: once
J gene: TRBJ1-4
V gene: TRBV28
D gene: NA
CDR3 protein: CASSLDSTNEKLFF
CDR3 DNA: TGTGCCAGCAGTTTAGATTCAACTAATGAAAAACTGTTTTTT

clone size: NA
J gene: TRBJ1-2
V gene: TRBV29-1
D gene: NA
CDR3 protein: CSVEGQADDYGYTF
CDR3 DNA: TGCAGCGTTGAAGGCCAAGCCGATGACTATGGCTACACCTTC

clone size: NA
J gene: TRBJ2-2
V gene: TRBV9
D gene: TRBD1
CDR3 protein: CASSVGQGSNTGELFF
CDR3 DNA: TGTGCCAGCAGCGTAGGACAGGGGTCAAACACCGGGGAGCTGTTTTTT

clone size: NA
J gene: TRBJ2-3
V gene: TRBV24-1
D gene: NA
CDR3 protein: CATSDSPRPRGSADTQYF
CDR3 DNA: TGTGCCACCAGTGATTCCCCCCGCCCCCGAGGGAGCGCAGATACGCAGTATTTT

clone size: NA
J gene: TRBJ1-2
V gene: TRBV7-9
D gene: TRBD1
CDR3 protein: CASSLGTGNYGYTF
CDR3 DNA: TGTGCCAGCAGCTTAGGGACAGGGAACTATGGCTACACCTTC

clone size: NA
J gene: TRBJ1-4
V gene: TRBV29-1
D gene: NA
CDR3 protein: CSALSRAPNEKLFF
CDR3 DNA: TGCAGCGCCCTCTCCCGGGCCCCTAATGAAAAACTGTTTTTT

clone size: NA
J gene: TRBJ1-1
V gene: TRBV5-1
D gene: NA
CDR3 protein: CASEGPGTEAFF
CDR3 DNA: TGCGCCAGCGAGGGCCCCGGAACTGAAGCTTTCTTT

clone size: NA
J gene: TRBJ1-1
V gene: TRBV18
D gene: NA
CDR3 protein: CASSPNFLLNTEAFF
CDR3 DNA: TGTGCCAGCTCACCTAATTTTCTTTTGAACACTGAAGCTTTCTTT

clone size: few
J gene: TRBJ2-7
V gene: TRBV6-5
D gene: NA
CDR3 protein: CASSRTDSSYEQYF
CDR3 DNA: TGTGCCAGCAGTCGAACTGATAGCTCCTACGAGCAGTACTTC

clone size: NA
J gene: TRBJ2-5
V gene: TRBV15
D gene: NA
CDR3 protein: CATSREGGLAFKTQYF
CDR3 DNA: TGTGCCACCAGCAGAGAAGGTGGATTAGCGTTCAAGACCCAGTACTTC

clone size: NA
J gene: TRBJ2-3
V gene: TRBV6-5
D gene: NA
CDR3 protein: CASSWQGTDTDTQYF
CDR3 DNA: TGTGCCAGCAGTTGGCAGGGTACGGACACAGATACGCAGTATTTT

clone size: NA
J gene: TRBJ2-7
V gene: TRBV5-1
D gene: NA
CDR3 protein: CASSLAVTYEQYF
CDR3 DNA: TGCGCCAGCAGCTTGGCCGTCACCTACGAGCAGTACTTC

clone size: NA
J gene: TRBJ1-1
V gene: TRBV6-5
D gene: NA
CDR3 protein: CATGWGGTEAFF
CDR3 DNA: TGTGCCACCGGCTGGGGGGGGACTGAAGCTTTCTTT

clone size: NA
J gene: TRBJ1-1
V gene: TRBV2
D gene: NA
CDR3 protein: CASSEVGMGTEAFF
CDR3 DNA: TGTGCCAGCAGTGAAGTGGGGATGGGCACTGAAGCTTTCTTT

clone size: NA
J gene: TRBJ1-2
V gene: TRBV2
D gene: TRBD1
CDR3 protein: CASSPTRDSLYGYTF
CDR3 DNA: TGTGCCAGCAGCCCGACCCGGGACAGCCTTTATGGCTACACCTTC

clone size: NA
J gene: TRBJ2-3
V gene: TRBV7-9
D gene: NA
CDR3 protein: CASSDVQSGTQYF
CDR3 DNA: TGTGCCAGCAGCGACGTCCAGTCTGGTACGCAGTATTTT

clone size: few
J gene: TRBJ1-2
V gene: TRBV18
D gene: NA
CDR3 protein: CASSPSTGGDLYGYTF
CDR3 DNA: TGTGCCAGCTCACCATCGACGGGGGGCGACCTGTATGGCTACACCTTC

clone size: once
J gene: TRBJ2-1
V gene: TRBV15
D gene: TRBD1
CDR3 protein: CATSREQGASNEQFF
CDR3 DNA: TGTGCCACCAGCAGAGAACAGGGGGCTAGTAATGAGCAGTTCTTC

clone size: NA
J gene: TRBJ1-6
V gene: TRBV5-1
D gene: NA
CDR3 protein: CASSLVRTTAGRGYSPLHF
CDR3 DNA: TGCGCCAGCAGCTTGGTTCGGACGACCGCAGGGAGAGGGTATTCACCCCTCCACTTT

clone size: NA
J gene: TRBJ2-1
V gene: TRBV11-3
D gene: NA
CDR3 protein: CASSLGQVYNEQFF
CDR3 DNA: TGTGCCAGCAGCTTAGGACAGGTCTACAATGAGCAGTTCTTC

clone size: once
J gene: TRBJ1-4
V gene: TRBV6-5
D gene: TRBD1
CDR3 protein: CASSYSSGTAYEKLFF
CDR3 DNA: TGTGCCAGCAGTTACTCTTCCGGGACAGCCTATGAAAAACTGTTTTTT

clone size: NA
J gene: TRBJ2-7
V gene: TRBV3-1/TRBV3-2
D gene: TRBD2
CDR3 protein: CASSRLAGGATEQYF
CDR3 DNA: TGTGCCAGCAGCCGATTAGCGGGGGGAGCGACCGAGCAGTACTTC

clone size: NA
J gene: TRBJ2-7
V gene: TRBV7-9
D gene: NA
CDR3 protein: CASSLVEDEQYF
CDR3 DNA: TGTGCCAGCAGCTTAGTGGAGGACGAGCAGTACTTC

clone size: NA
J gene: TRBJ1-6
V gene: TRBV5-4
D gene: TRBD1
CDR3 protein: CASSLTGTADNSPLHF
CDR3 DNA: TGTGCCAGCAGCTTGACCGGGACAGCCGATAATTCACCCCTCCACTTT

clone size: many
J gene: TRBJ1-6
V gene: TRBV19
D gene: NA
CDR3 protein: CASSQWNSPLHF
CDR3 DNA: TGTGCCAGTAGTCAATGGAATTCACCCCTCCACTTT